The 25 T cell receptor beta chains presented below share a single source sample, sequenced in a study of shared clonotypes between healthy human individuals. Here immunoSEQ multiplex PCR was the method, and the copy in TCRdb shows in-frame clones only, minus some. This repertoire shows about 2 million clones, just under 95% found once; its top ten account for 0.85% to 1.2%. Only CD45RO-negative cells positively selected for CCR7 counted as naive CD8 cells, so terminally differentiated effector memory CD45RA+ cells were excluded. Sequencing was done on a sample of naive CD8+ T cells sorted from blood. The receptors stem from a man aged 18-30 years in good health.

The chain uses TRBV15 and TRBJ1-2; D uncertain. Trimming cost V 1 base and J 4 bases, with 10 bases left between them. The CDR3 runs 14 residues. The germline V gene encodes CDR1 LNHNV and CDR2 YYDKDF (reference sequence). The CDR3 nucleotides read TGTGCCACCAGCAGAGCACAGCTGGGCTATGGCTACACCTTC. Translated, it gives CATSRAQLGYGYTF.

The chain employs TRBV4-1 and TRBJ1-2, with D unclear. The germline CDR1 and CDR2 sequences are MGHRA and YSYEKL. V was shortened by 1 base and J by 8 bases, with 17 bases between the two germline ends. This CDR3 has 15 residues. CDR3 sequence (DNA): TGCGCCAGCAGCCAAGTCCAGGTTCAAACGGGGGGCTACACCTTC. The encoded protein is CASSQVQVQTGGYTF.

The chain joins TRBV19 to TRBJ1-4; weak D call: TRBD1 (5 bases). The CDR3 sequence is 15 residues long. CDR1 and CDR2 (germline): LNHDA, SQIVND (reference sequence). V was shortened by 6 bases and J by 4 bases, with 15 bases between the two germline ends. CDR3 loop: CASSATTDINEKLFF. In nucleotides, the CDR3 is TGTGCCAGTAGCGCCACGACAGACATTAATGAAAAACTGTTTTTT.

The chain recombines TRBV4-1 with TRBJ2-1; no firm D call. The CDR3 extends over 14 amino acids. Germline-derived CDR1 and CDR2 are MGHRA and YSYEKL. Trimming shortened V by 6 bases and J by 0 bases, and 9 bases separated the two germline ends. This chain's CDR3 is CASSLYLSYNEQFF. CDR3 nucleotides: TGCGCCAGCAGTCTTTACCTCTCCTACAATGAGCAGTTCTTC.

The chain is built from TRBV25-1 and TRBJ1-2; D is undetermined. Germline V gives CDR1 MGHDK, CDR2 SYGVNS. The CDR3 has 12 amino acids. Trimming left V 4 bases short and J 7 bases short, with 10 bases between. The CDR3 reads CASSAFSGGYTF. As DNA, the CDR3 is TGTGCCAGCAGTGCCTTTTCAGGTGGCTACACCTTC.

The chain is built from TRBV4-3 and TRBJ2-7; D might be TRBD1 (7 bases). V gave up 0 bases and J gave up 2 bases, with 11 bases separating them. In germline, CDR1 is LGHNA, CDR2 YSLEER. This CDR3 region has 15 residues. The CDR3 region has the DNA TGCGCCAGCAGCCAAGAGGAGGGGGCTCCCTACGAGCAGTACTTC. Translating gives CASSQEEGAPYEQYF.

V gene TRBV14 combines with J gene TRBJ2-7; TRBD1 is a possible D gene (7 bases). Germline CDR1 is SGHDN and CDR2 is FVKESK. The CDR3 is 15 residues long. The CDR3 spells CERREVRGMLDEQYF. The CDR3, as DNA: TGTGAGAGGAGGGAGGTCAGGGGGATGTTAGACGAGCAGTACTTC.

This clone showed up just once. The CDR3 coding sequence is TGTGCCACCATCTCCAGCTCTGGAAACACCATATATTTT. Translated, it gives CATISSSGNTIYF. The gene calls are TRBV15 and TRBJ1-3; D is unclear. CDR3 size: 13 residues. The V end lost 7 bases, the J end lost 0 bases, and 7 bases lay between the germline ends. CDR1 and CDR2 from the germline V gene are LNHNV and YYDKDF (reference sequence). The whole variable domain, remainder taken from reference TRBV15 and TRBJ1-3, is DAMVIQNPRYQVTQFGKPVTLSCSQTLNHNVMYWYQQKSSQAPKLLFHYYDKDFNNEADTPDNFQSRRPNTSFCFLDIRSPGLGDTAMYLCATISSSGNTIYFGEGSWLTVV.

The chain carries TRBV5-4 and TRBJ2-5; TRBD2 aligns across 9 bases. Germline assignment: CDR1 SGHNT and CDR2 YYREEE (reference sequence). The CDR3 runs 15 residues. The V gene end was trimmed by 5 bases and the J gene end by 3 bases; junction bases not matched to a gene: 8. The CDR3 DNA reads as TGTGCCAGCAGACAAGCGGGGGGAACAGAAGAGACCCAGTACTTC. As protein: CASRQAGGTEETQYF. Looking up the rest from reference TRBV5-4 and TRBJ2-5 gives the full variable domain: ETGVTQSPTHLIKTRGQQVTLRCSSQSGHNTVSWYQQALGQGPQFIFQYYREEENGRGNFPPRFSGLQFPNYSSELNVNALELDDSALYLCASRQAGGTEETQYFGPGTRLLVL.

J is TRBJ1-2 and V is TRBV7-9; 9 nucleotides align to TRBD1. Trimming took 6 bases from V and 4 from J; bases not matched to a gene: 9. Germline CDR1 and CDR2: SEHNR and FQNEAQ (reference sequence). The CDR3 contains 15 residues. This CDR3 is CASSSRDREGYGYTF. DNA for the CDR3: TGTGCCAGCAGTTCCCGGGACAGGGAAGGCTATGGCTACACCTTC.

The chain carries TRBV5-6 and TRBJ2-1; 8 bases are a match to TRBD2. The CDR3 extends over 14 amino acids. V was pared by 5 bases and J by 12 bases, with 13 bases of the junction left unmatched. The germline gives CDR1 SGHDT, CDR2 YYEEEE. The CDR3 nucleotides are TGTGCCAGCAGTCGAGCGGGAGTGGTCGATCGGCAGTTCTTC. As protein: CASSRAGVVDRQFF. Complete variable domain (other parts from reference TRBV5-6 and TRBJ2-1): DAGVTQSPTHLIKTRGQQVTLRCSPKSGHDTVSWYQQALGQGPQFIFQYYEEEERQRGNFPDRFSGHQFPNYSSELNVNALLLGDSALYLCASSRAGVVDRQFFGPGTRLTVL.

The chain joins TRBV10-1 to TRBJ2-3, with TRBD2 identical over 9 bases. There are 15 residues in the CDR3. Germline V lookup: CDR1 WNHNN, CDR2 SYGVQD (reference sequence). The J segment lost 4 bases and the V segment lost 1 base, leaving 3 bases of the junction unmatched. CDR3: CASSELREGPDTQYF. The CDR3 bases are TGCGCCAGCAGTGAGTTGCGGGAGGGCCCAGATACGCAGTATTTT.

The chain has TRBV7-8 and TRBJ2-3, with a possible D match to TRBD1 (5 bases). The CDR3 extends over 13 amino acids. Trimming pared 6 bases from V and 4 bases from J, leaving 11 bases between. CDR1 and CDR2 (germline): SGHVS, FQNEAQ. The CDR3 DNA reads as TGTGCCAGCAGACCGAAGACAGCAGATACGCAGTATTTT. This codes for CASRPKTADTQYF. The full variable domain, with the rest looked up from reference TRBV7-8 and TRBJ2-3, is GAGVSQSPRYKVAKRGQDVALRCDPISGHVSLFWYQQALGQGPEFLTYFQNEAQLDKSGLPSDRFFAERPEGSVSTLKIQRTQQEDSAVYLCASRPKTADTQYFGPGTRLTVL.

This clone appeared a single time. V is TRBV4-3 and J is TRBJ1-4; D gene unclear. This CDR3 comprises 16 residues. Germline-derived CDR1 and CDR2 are LGHNA and YSLEER. Trimming shortened V by 4 bases and J by 10 bases, and 22 bases separated the two germline ends. CDR3 bases: TGCGCCAGCAGCCCAATCGCGGTGGAAGGGTCAGGAAAACTGTTTTTT. Protein: CASSPIAVEGSGKLFF.

The chain uses TRBV11-2 and TRBJ2-7, with 9 bases matching TRBD2. J was trimmed by 3 bases and V by 4 bases; bases with no gene match: 4. The CDR3 runs to 14 residues. Germline CDR1 and CDR2: SGHAT and FQNNGV. The CDR3 loop is CASSWAGGIYEQYF. Here the CDR3 DNA reads TGTGCCAGCAGCTGGGCGGGAGGGATCTACGAGCAGTACTTC.

The chain has TRBV27 and TRBJ2-5; 16 bases are a match to TRBD2. Unmatched junction bases numbered 5, after V lost 5 bases and J lost 2 bases. CDR1 is MNHEY, CDR2 SMNVEV, per germline (reference sequence). This CDR3 has 17 residues. This CDR3 is CASSAGLAGGPQETQYF. The CDR3 DNA sequence: TGTGCCAGCAGTGCGGGACTAGCGGGAGGGCCTCAAGAGACCCAGTACTTC.

This chain connects TRBV5-4 to TRBJ1-2; perhaps TRBD1 as D (6 bases). This CDR3 is 12 amino acids long. The germline V and J ends were trimmed by 4 bases and 9 bases, with 13 bases remaining between them. Germline values: CDR1 SGHNT, CDR2 YYREEE (reference sequence). In DNA form, the CDR3 reads TGTGCCAGCAGCAAGGACAGCGTTAGCTACACCTTC. Translated: CASSKDSVSYTF.

V and J are TRBV28 and TRBJ2-5; D unclear. Germline assignment: CDR1 MDHEN and CDR2 SYDVKM. The CDR3 length is 14 residues. V was shortened by 8 bases and J by 2 bases, with 15 bases between the two germline ends. The CDR3 DNA is TGTGCCAGCGGGATAGGACGGCAACAAGAGACCCAGTACTTC. Protein product: CASGIGRQQETQYF.

Remarks on this clone: The sample holds other DNA sequences that translate to the same CDR3. The chain recombines TRBV19 with TRBJ1-1; 10 bases fit TRBD1. Trimming removed 7 bases from V and 4 bases from J; junction bases left unmatched: 6. CDR1 is LNHDA, CDR2 SQIVND, per germline (reference sequence). This CDR3 spans 14 amino acids. The CDR3 loop is CASTLGQGGTEAFF. The CDR3 nucleotides are TGTGCCAGTACCCTAGGACAGGGGGGCACTGAAGCTTTCTTT. Combining the CDR3 with reference TRBV19 and TRBJ1-1 gives the whole variable domain DGGITQSPKYLFRKEGQNVTLSCEQNLNHDAMYWYRQDPGQGLRLIYYSQIVNDFQKGDIAEGYSVSREKKESFPLTVTSAQKNPTAFYLCASTLGQGGTEAFFGQGTRLTVV.

The V gene is TRBV5-4, the J gene TRBJ1-1; D gene unclear. Germline V gene lookup returns CDR1 SGHNT and CDR2 YYREEE (reference sequence). V lost 5 bases to trimming and J lost 3 bases, with 17 bases between them. This CDR3 has 15 amino acids. As DNA, the CDR3 is TGTGCCAGCAGTGGCGACCGGGAAAGGGACACTGAAGCTTTCTTT. Translated, it gives CASSGDRERDTEAFF.

The V gene is TRBV6-5, the J gene TRBJ2-5; a weak D match, TRBD2 (5 bases). Trimming shortened V by 2 bases and J by 9 bases, and 10 bases separated the two germline ends. Germline V lookup: CDR1 MNHEY, CDR2 SVGAGI. The CDR3 has 12 amino acids. CDR3 bases: TGTGCCAGCAGTTACGATAGGAGGTCCCAGTACTTC. Translated: CASSYDRRSQYF.

This chain uses TRBV5-6 with TRBJ2-7; D unclear. V lost 4 bases, J lost 5 bases, and 19 bases lay in between. Germline V lookup: CDR1 SGHDT, CDR2 YYEEEE. The CDR3 contains 15 residues. Here the CDR3 DNA reads TGTGCCAGCAGCCAAATCGGGTCTTATCTCCACGAGCAGTACTTC. Its protein is CASSQIGSYLHEQYF. The complete variable domain, with remaining parts taken from reference TRBV5-6 and TRBJ2-7, reads DAGVTQSPTHLIKTRGQQVTLRCSPKSGHDTVSWYQQALGQGPQFIFQYYEEEERQRGNFPDRFSGHQFPNYSSELNVNALLLGDSALYLCASSQIGSYLHEQYFGPGTRLTVT.

The table lists this clone with a count of one. The chain combines TRBV27 with TRBJ2-7, with a possible D match to TRBD2 (5 bases). Germline CDR1 MNHEY, CDR2 SMNVEV (reference sequence). V lost 6 bases and J 1 base, leaving 13 bases between the germline ends. The CDR3 is 14 amino acids. This chain's CDR3 is CASSPNGDSYEQYF. The CDR3, as DNA: TGTGCCAGCAGCCCTAACGGGGATTCCTACGAGCAGTACTTC.

The chain couples TRBV2 to TRBJ1-4; D is undetermined. The CDR3 is made up of 16 amino acids. V was cut by 6 bases and J by 7 bases, with 21 bases left in between. CDR1 and CDR2 (germline): SNHLY, FYNNEI. The CDR3 DNA follows: TGTGCCAGCAGGGTGAGCACTGGCCTCTTGAGTGAAAAACTGTTTTTT. It translates to CASRVSTGLLSEKLFF. The entire variable domain, with the rest obtained from reference TRBV2 and TRBJ1-4, is as follows: EPEVTQTPSHQVTQMGQEVILRCVPISNHLYFYWYRQILGQKVEFLVSFYNNEISEKSEIFDDQFSVERPDGSNFTLKIRSTKLEDSAMYFCASRVSTGLLSEKLFFGSGTQLSVL.

V is TRBV9 and J is TRBJ1-6; TRBD1 is a possible D gene (5 bases). Germline lookup yields CDR1 SGDLS and CDR2 YYNGEE. The ends were cut back, 0 bases at V and 7 bases at J, with 14 bases in the middle. CDR3 length equals 16 residues. CDR3 DNA sequence: TGTGCCAGCAGCGTAGCCAGGGACGCGGGCAATTCACCCCTCCACTTT. Amino acids: CASSVARDAGNSPLHF.